This T cell receptor (beta chain) emerged from a study of cytomegalovirus exposure and HLA in healthy donors. Study findings and constraints: One variant, a missense change in DCLRE1C, was linked in a later analysis to TCR beta V- and J-gene trimming. Immune exposure information comprised only CMV serostatus.

V dropped 3 bases and J dropped 5; count of bases not matched to a gene: 4. This CDR3 region has 14 residues. Germline-derived CDR1 and CDR2 are KGHSH and LQKENI. Researchers ran the PCR with 60 Vbeta and 13 Jbeta primers. Repertoires were generated with immunoSEQ multiplex PCR, while TCRdb's copy carries only in-frame clones and drops some. This table holds 90,000 to 140,000 clones, approximately 12% found once. For this clone: Its antigen is undetermined.

The receptor was derived from a man aged 40-49 years in good health and CMV-seropositive. The sequenced material came from PBMCs. The chain recombines TRBV18 with TRBJ2-3; 8 nucleotides align to TRBD2. The CDR3 reads CASSPGLGRDTQYF. CDR3 coding DNA: TGTGCCAGCTCACCGGGACTAGGACGAGATACGCAGTATTTT.